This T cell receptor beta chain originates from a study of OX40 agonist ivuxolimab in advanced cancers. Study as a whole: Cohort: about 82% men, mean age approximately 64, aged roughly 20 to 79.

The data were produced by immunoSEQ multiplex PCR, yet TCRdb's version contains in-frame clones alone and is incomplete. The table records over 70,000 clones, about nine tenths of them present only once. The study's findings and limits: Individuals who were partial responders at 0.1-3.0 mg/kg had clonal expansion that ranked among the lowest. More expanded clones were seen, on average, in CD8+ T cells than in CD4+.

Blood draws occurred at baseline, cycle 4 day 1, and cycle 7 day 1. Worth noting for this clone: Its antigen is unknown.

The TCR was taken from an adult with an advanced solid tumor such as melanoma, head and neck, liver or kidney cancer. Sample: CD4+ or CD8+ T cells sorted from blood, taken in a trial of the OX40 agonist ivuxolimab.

As DNA, the CDR3 is TGTGCCAGCAGTTGGGGGGGCAATCAGCCCCAGCATTTT. It translates to CASSWGGNQPQHF. This chain connects TRBV6-5 to TRBJ1-5; weak D call: TRBD1 (5 bases). Trimming cost V 4 bases and J 2 bases, with 6 bases left between them. CDR1 is MNHEY, CDR2 SVGAGI, per germline. This CDR3 is 13 amino acids long.